The 9 T cell receptor beta chains listed next were all sequenced from one sample in a study of Ad26.COV2.S vaccination and SARS-CoV-2 variants. The treatment denotes: about 20 received Ad26.COV2.S at low or high dose, single or two shots; about 5 received placebo; per-sample allocation not given. The study sampled participants on day 63 after the first vaccine or placebo injection. The data were produced by immunoSEQ multiplex PCR, yet TCRdb's version contains in-frame clones alone and is incomplete. The data hold 380,000 or so clones, with about 87% observed a single time. The sequencing used peripheral blood, collected in a trial of Ad26.COV2.S vaccine versus placebo. The source of these receptors is a person aged 18 to 65 who received the Ad26.COV2.S COVID-19 vaccine or a placebo.

The gene calls are TRBV7-2 and TRBJ2-7; D gene ambiguous. This CDR3 comprises 14 residues. Trimming removed 5 bases at V and 3 bases at J, with 14 bases between. Germline values: CDR1 SGHTA, CDR2 FQGNSA. The CDR3 loop is CASSAAPANYEQYF. Here the CDR3 DNA reads TGTGCCAGCAGCGCGGCCCCAGCCAACTACGAGCAGTACTTC. Combining the CDR3 with reference TRBV7-2 and TRBJ2-7 gives the whole variable domain GAGVSQSPSNKVTEKGKDVELRCDPISGHTALYWYRQSLGQGLEFLIYFQGNSAPDKSGLPSDRFSAERTGGSVSTLTIQRTQQEDSAVYLCASSAAPANYEQYFGPGTRLTVT.

V usage is TRBV7-3 and J usage is TRBJ2-5; 16 nucleotides align to TRBD2. CDR1 is SGHTA, CDR2 FQGTGA, per germline. The CDR3 is 16 amino acids. Trimming removed 5 bases from V and 5 bases from J; junction bases left unmatched: 5. The CDR3 DNA follows: TGTGCCAGCAGCGATGGGACTAGCGGGAGGGGGGAGACCCAGTACTTC. Translation: CASSDGTSGRGETQYF.

The table lists this clone with a count of one. The chain employs TRBV3-1 (or the pseudogene TRBV3-2) and TRBJ1-4; TRBD1 aligns across 12 bases. Trimming removed 3 bases from V and 10 bases from J; junction bases left unmatched: 9. The CDR3 runs 16 residues. Germline CDR1 and CDR2: LGHDT and YNNKEL (reference sequence). The CDR3: CASSHLGDRGRGKLFF. CDR3 DNA: TGTGCCAGCAGCCACCTGGGGGACAGGGGGCGCGGAAAACTGTTTTTT.

The gene calls are TRBV3-1 (or the pseudogene TRBV3-2) and TRBJ1-6; 7 bases line up with TRBD1. V lost 5 bases, J lost 11 bases, and 15 bases stayed unmatched. The V gene's germline CDR1 is LGHDT and CDR2 YNNKEL (reference sequence). The CDR3 extends over 16 amino acids. The CDR3 coding sequence is TGTGCCAGCAGCTCAGGATCCGATATAACAGGGGCACCCCTCCACTTT. Amino acids: CASSSGSDITGAPLHF.

The rearrangement joins TRBV19 to TRBJ1-5; 8 nucleotides line up with TRBD1. The CDR3 is made up of 15 amino acids. The germline V gene has CDR1 LNHDA and CDR2 SQIVND (reference sequence). J lost 8 bases, V lost 8 bases, and 14 bases had no gene match. The CDR3 protein is CASRPGGASREPQHF. DNA of the CDR3: TGTGCCAGTCGCCCAGGGGGCGCGAGTAGGGAGCCCCAGCATTTT.

This chain connects TRBV15 to TRBJ2-7; D uncertain. Between the trimmed V and J ends, which lost 0 bases and 0 bases, there was a span of 6 bases. CDR1 and CDR2 (germline): LNHNV, YYDKDF (reference sequence). The length of the CDR3 is 14 residues. The CDR3 is CATSRDYTSYEQYF. The CDR3 DNA sequence: TGTGCCACCAGCAGAGATTACACCTCCTACGAGCAGTACTTC.

The CDR3 protein is CASSIASGGSVEQFF. The CDR3 DNA reads TGTGCCAGTAGTATTGCCAGCGGGGGATCTGTTGAGCAGTTCTTC. V gene TRBV19 combines with J gene TRBJ2-1; 8 bases fit TRBD2. After removal of 3 bases from V and 9 bases from J, the junction contained 10 bases not matched to a gene. Germline CDR1 and CDR2: LNHDA and SQIVND (reference sequence). The CDR3 spans 15 residues.

The CDR3 reads CASSVVGEETQYF. DNA of the CDR3: TGTGCCAGCAGTGTGGTGGGGGAAGAGACCCAGTACTTC. The chain couples TRBV11-3 to TRBJ2-5; D may be TRBD1 or TRBD2 (5 bases each). Trimming cost V 6 bases and J 3 bases, with 11 bases left between them. CDR3 size: 13 residues. CDR1 is SGHNT and CDR2 is YENEEA in the germline V gene.

CDR3: CASSHSHTDTQYF. DNA for the CDR3: TGTGCCAGCAGTCATTCTCATACAGATACGCAGTATTTT. The chain carries TRBV12-3 or TRBV12-4 and TRBJ2-3; D unresolved. Trimming removed 5 bases at V and 3 bases at J, with 9 bases between. The CDR3 contains 13 residues.